This T cell receptor beta chain emerged from a study of regulatory T cells in long-lasting Graves disease (dated by TCRdb to the early 2020s). General notes on the study: Newly diagnosed Graves' disease patients had taken antithyroid drugs for less than 3 months. Persistent Graves' disease patients were compared with newly diagnosed Graves' disease patients by peripheral blood TCR sequencing and RNA sequencing. The study was registered as a clinical trial and conducted in China. A total of around 35 samples underwent TCR sequencing: about 13 from persistent and around 20 from newly diagnosed Graves' disease patients. On the study overall, not on this receptor specifically: A larger number of public clonotypes was shared among persistent patients (more than 2,500) than among newly diagnosed patients (around 970). Peripheral blood alone was examined, since thyroid tissue, which constituted the primary lesion, could not be accessed. The authors noted that the small sample size was a limitation that may lower accuracy. Lower TCR Shannon entropy and fewer highly expanded clones were observed in persistent Graves' disease patients than in newly diagnosed patients, which suggested clonal expansion. Persistent disease showed preferential use of TRBV28, TRBJ1-2 and TRBJ2-5, whereas newly diagnosed disease favored TRBV20-1 and TRBJ2-1. Sequencing and analysis were limited to the TCR beta chain.

Receptor libraries were prepared by multiplex PCR. Instrument on record: Illumina HiSeq 4000. To build TCR beta libraries, CDR3 regions were amplified by Arm-PCR using iRepertoire HTBI primers. PCR products were gel purified before sequencing. As for the authors' bioinformatics: Across samples, 60 to 80 TRBV and 12 to 15 TRBJ segments were identified and used for gene usage analysis of CDR3 amino acid clonotypes. Filtered high-quality paired reads were merged into contigs using COPE and FqMerger. BLAST was used to align contigs to IMGT TRBV, TRBD and TRBJ reference genes, with CDR3 defined following IMGT. Any clonotype with a frequency above 0.1% was counted as a highly expanded clone. Shannon entropy was used to measure repertoire diversity, and the Gini coefficient was used to measure V-J evenness. Public clonotypes were defined as clonotypes shared by more than one individual. TCRdb redid the processing of the public reads, applying fastp at Q25 and MiXCR, and retained in-frame beta chains. Rows with a matching CDR3 protein are joined into one entry that keeps the most common DNA and genes. These V and J calls originate from TCRdb's pipeline instead of the authors' own analysis. Here the sample has more than 300,000 distinct CDR3 sequences; 12% occur a single time. Approximately 20% of the sample goes to the ten largest clones.

The germline V gene provides CDR1 SNHLY and CDR2 FYNNEI. A distance of 24 bases separates the germline ends of V and J, which lose 7 bases and 6 bases respectively. The CDR3 runs 16 amino acids, cysteine and phenylalanine included. CDR3 DNA only is kept here, 48 bases in frame from base 1. The intended sense of this specimen's time point label: newly diagnosed GD, antithyroid drugs for less than 3 months. RNA was extracted from PBMCs in TRIzol for both TCR sequencing and RNA sequencing. The diagnosis of Graves' disease was made according to American Thyroid Association guidelines. Patients were recruited from an endocrinology department in Xi'an, China. From each patient, approximately 9.9 milliliters of peripheral blood was collected into an EDTA anticoagulant tube. PBMCs were isolated by Ficoll Paque Plus density gradient separation without further T cell sorting. An Agilent 2100 Bioanalyzer and agarose gel were used to assess RNA quality, and a NanoDrop 2000 was used to measure RNA concentration.

As concerns this clonotype: Which antigen it targets is not known. Base qualities are missing; no much larger clone stands one base away.

The sample was also reused in another study, on T cells in Graves' hyperthyroidism and ophthalmopathy. The second study, in turn, reports: A patient counted as having stable Graves' hyperthyroidism if no progression to ophthalmopathy occurred over 18 months of follow-up. Hyperthyroidism patients were aged 18 to 65 years and newly diagnosed, with disease duration of less than 2 months. Exclusion was applied to patients with uncontrolled infections, other autoimmune diseases, pregnancy or lactation. Diagnoses were based on clinical symptoms, serum thyroxine and TRAb, thyroid ultrasound and orbital computed tomography. The TCR CDR3 was subjected to a first round of RT-PCR using the HTBI primer set and the Qiagen OneStep RT-PCR kit. Most expanded thyroid clonotypes (frequency above 0.001) were also found in blood, which suggests that blood repertoires may mirror thyroid immune responses. A model built on a 13 V-J signature distinguished ophthalmopathy from stable hyperthyroidism, reaching 87.88% sensitivity and around 81% specificity in cross-validation and 80%/75% in testing. In validation, the model predicted progression to ophthalmopathy a median of roughly 6.5 months before onset, with over 60% sensitivity and 72.22% specificity. TCR V-J signatures able to tell the groups apart were searched for in a discovery cohort of 95 or so patients, of whom around 42 had Graves' ophthalmopathy and under 65 had stable Graves' hyperthyroidism. Prospective prediction of ophthalmopathy was tested in an independent validation cohort consisting of 18 to 20 hyperthyroidism patients and around 17 patients who later progressed to ophthalmopathy. For training and testing, the 100 or so patients in the discovery cohort were randomly divided in a 7:3 ratio. The study also compared thyroid tissue and blood T-cell repertoires from five or six Graves' hyperthyroidism patients. Following sampling, methimazole starting at 30 mg daily was given to hyperthyroidism patients, and high-dose intravenous methylprednisolone was given to ophthalmopathy patients. Libraries were constructed in a second round of multiplex PCR, after which size selection and purification were performed. Libraries were sequenced paired-end with 100 bp reads on an Illumina HiSeq2000. SOAPnuke was used to process the raw data, with reads discarded if the reads contained adapters or uncalled bases, had a mean Phred below 15, or lacked an exact constant-primer or identifier match. COPE v1.2.5 was used to merge high-quality paired reads, and clonotypes were defined as unique nucleotide sequences. Clonotypes were aligned to IMGT TRBV, TRBD and TRBJ reference segments using MiTCR v1.1. The analysis included only V-J combinations with a frequency above 0.0001, which together covered 99% to 99.2% of the repertoires. A TCS score was defined as the ratio between F50 (clonal expansion) and ExV (chaos), using BLOSUM62-based TCRdist between CDR3 peptides within each V-J. Welch's t-statistics and random forest reduced 514 V-J features to 10 to 15, which were used in a naive Bayes classifier (R e1071). Sample size was not statistically predetermined, and investigators were not blinded to group allocation. According to the paper, TCR Vbeta CDR3 sequencing was carried out on over 130 peripheral blood samples, which came from 40 to 45 ophthalmopathy, about 75 hyperthyroidism and about 17 progressor patients.

This TCR was recovered from a woman aged 18-35 years with Graves disease. Donor details come from another sample of the same person, matched by shared clones. Rearrangement joined TRBV2 to TRBJ1-1; the D gene remains uncertain. The source material was peripheral blood mononuclear cells (PBMCs), sampled at new diagnosis, from a patient treated with antithyroid drugs. At the DNA level, the sequence is TGTGCCAGCAATGGCGTTTCTCGGGGAAGGGTGGCTGAAGCTTTCTTT. Its protein product is CASNGVSRGRVAEAFF.